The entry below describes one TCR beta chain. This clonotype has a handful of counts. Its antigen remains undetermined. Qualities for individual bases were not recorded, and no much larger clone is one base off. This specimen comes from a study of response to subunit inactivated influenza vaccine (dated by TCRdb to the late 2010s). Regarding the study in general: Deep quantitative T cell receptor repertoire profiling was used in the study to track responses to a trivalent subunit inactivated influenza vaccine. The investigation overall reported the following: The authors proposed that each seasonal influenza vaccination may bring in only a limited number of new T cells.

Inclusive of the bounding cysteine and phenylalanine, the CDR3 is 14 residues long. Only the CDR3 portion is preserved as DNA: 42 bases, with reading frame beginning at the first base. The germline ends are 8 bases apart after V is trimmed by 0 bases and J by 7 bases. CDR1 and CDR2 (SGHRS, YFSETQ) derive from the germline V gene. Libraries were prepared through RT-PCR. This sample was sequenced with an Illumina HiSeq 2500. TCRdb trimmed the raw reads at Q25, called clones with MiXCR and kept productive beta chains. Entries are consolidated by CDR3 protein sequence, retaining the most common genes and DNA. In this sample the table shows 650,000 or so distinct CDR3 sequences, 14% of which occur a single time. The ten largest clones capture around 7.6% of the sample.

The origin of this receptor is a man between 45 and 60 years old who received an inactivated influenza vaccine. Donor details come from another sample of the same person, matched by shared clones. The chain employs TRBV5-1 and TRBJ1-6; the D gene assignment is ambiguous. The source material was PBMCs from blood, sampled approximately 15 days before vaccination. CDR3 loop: CASSLVRGNSPLHF. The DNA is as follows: TGCGCCAGCAGCTTGGTAAGAGGAAATTCACCCCTCCACTTT.